This passage covers 24 T cell receptor beta chains from one sample sequenced in a study of early T cells in non-severe SARS-CoV-2 infection. TCRdb fed the 5' RACE reads into MiXCR, producing one record per CDR3 protein. Of tens of thousands of distinct CDR3 sequences in the sample, around 5.8% are singletons; the top ten hold around 15%. The material sequenced was whole blood, taken at baseline. These receptors originate from an adult who was a healthcare worker with PCR-confirmed SARS-CoV-2 infection or an uninfected control (not recorded which).

The J gene is TRBJ1-4, the V gene TRBV6-6; the D is unclear. With 0 bases removed from V and 0 bases from J, the gap between germline ends came to 14 bases. In germline, CDR1 is MNHNY, CDR2 SVGAGI (reference sequence). CDR3 length: 18 amino acids. The CDR3 spells CASSYSLRQPATNEKLFF. In DNA, the CDR3 is TGTGCCAGCAGTTACTCTCTCCGCCAGCCTGCAACTAATGAAAAACTGTTTTTT.

The chain has TRBV5-4 and TRBJ2-2; D gene unclear. The CDR3 is made up of 16 amino acids. Germline V gene lookup returns CDR1 SGHNT and CDR2 YYREEE (reference sequence). V lost 0 bases and J lost 4, with 13 bases in between. DNA for the CDR3: TGTGCCAGCAGCTTGGGATCGGCCAGGAGCACCGGGGAGCTGTTTTTT. Its protein product is CASSLGSARSTGELFF.

This clonotype was seen more than once but under ten times. CDR3 protein: CASSLGRTSGNIQYF. CDR3 DNA: TGTGCCAGCAGCTTAGGCAGGACTAGCGGAAACATTCAGTACTTC. This chain links TRBV7-2 with TRBJ2-4, with 10 bases that match TRBD2. Germline CDR1 and CDR2: SGHTA and FQGNSA. The CDR3 sequence is 15 residues long. V was pared by 1 base and J by 6 bases, with 3 bases of the junction left unmatched.

In its sample, this clonotype was seen many times. The chain couples TRBV7-9 to TRBJ2-5; no reliable D call. V was cut by 5 bases and J by 2 bases, with 3 bases left in between. CDR3 length: 11 amino acids. Per germline, CDR1 SEHNR and CDR2 FQNEAQ (reference sequence). CDR3 in amino acids: CASSDQETQYF. The DNA for the CDR3 is TGTGCCAGCAGCGATCAAGAGACCCAGTACTTC.

This clonotype was counted many times. The rearrangement uses TRBV2 and TRBJ2-5; no clear D gene. Trimming pared 7 bases from V and 0 bases from J, leaving 12 bases between. Germline V lookup: CDR1 SNHLY, CDR2 FYNNEI. This CDR3 is 14 amino acids long. The CDR3 region has the DNA TGTGCCAGCAAGAGCCGACGGAACCAAGAGACCCAGTACTTC. Translating it yields CASKSRRNQETQYF.

This clonotype is categorized as medium-sized. The J gene is TRBJ1-3, the V gene TRBV7-9; D gene uncertain. CDR3 length: 12 residues. Deletions cut 4 bases from V and 6 bases from J, with 7 bases between. Looked up from germline, CDR1 is SEHNR and CDR2 is FQNEAQ (reference sequence). The CDR3 sequence: CASSSQENTIYF. CDR3 in DNA: TGTGCCAGCAGCTCCCAGGAAAACACCATATATTTT.

This clonotype was counted many times. The chain uses TRBV7-2 and TRBJ2-7; 14 bases line up with TRBD2. Per germline, CDR1 SGHTA and CDR2 FQGNSA. V lost 3 bases, J lost 7 bases, and 5 bases stayed unmatched. The CDR3 has 15 amino acids. For the CDR3, the DNA is TGTGCCAGCAGCTTCGGACTAGCGGGGGGTCGGGAGCAGTACTTC. Translating it yields CASSFGLAGGREQYF.

The chain employs TRBV30 and TRBJ1-4; D gene unclear. Between the trimmed V and J ends, which lost 2 bases and 4 bases, there was a span of 11 bases. This CDR3 is built from 14 residues. Germline V gives CDR1 GTSNPN, CDR2 SVGIG (reference sequence). The CDR3 sequence: CAWSPREVNEKLFF. The CDR3 DNA reads TGTGCCTGGAGTCCCCGGGAGGTTAATGAAAAACTGTTTTTT. Drawing the rest from reference TRBV30 and TRBJ1-4, the complete variable domain is SQTIHQWPATLVQPVGSPLSLECTVEGTSNPNLYWYRQAAGRGLQLLFYSVGIGQISSEVPQNLSASRPQDRQFILSSKKLLLSDSGFYLCAWSPREVNEKLFFGSGTQLSVL.

The V and J genes are TRBV29-1 and TRBJ2-7, with D possibly matching TRBD2 (6 bases). This CDR3 is built from 12 residues. The V gene's germline CDR1 is SQVTM and CDR2 ANQGSEA. In DNA form, the CDR3 reads TGCAGTGTCGGGAGCCAGTCCTACGAGCAGTACTTC. This gives the protein CSVGSQSYEQYF.

This clonotype was seen repeatedly, ten times or more. V gene TRBV20-1 combines with J gene TRBJ1-4; maybe TRBD1 (5 bases). This CDR3 is 13 amino acids long. The V end lost 5 bases, the J end lost 10 bases, and 17 bases lay between the germline ends. Germline V gives CDR1 DFQATT, CDR2 SNEGSKA (reference sequence). The CDR3 DNA reads as TGCAGTGCTTTGGGGCCAGAGAGGAGAAAACTGTTTTTT. Translated: CSALGPERRKLFF.

The rearrangement uses TRBV6-2 or TRBV6-3 and TRBJ1-5, with D possibly being TRBD1 (5 bases). The CDR3 consists of 15 residues. The germline gives CDR1 MNHEY, CDR2 SVGEGT. V lost 6 bases and J lost 0, with 12 bases in between. DNA of the CDR3: TGTGCCAGCAGCCTGACAGCCGGTAGCAATCAGCCCCAGCATTTT. Protein product: CASSLTAGSNQPQHF.

In this sample, this clonotype turned up many times. V usage is TRBV5-5 and J usage is TRBJ1-5; 9 nucleotides line up with TRBD1. The CDR3 contains 13 residues. V was clipped by 4 bases and J by 5 bases; unmatched bases: 1. The germline V gene encodes CDR1 SGHKS and CDR2 YYEKEE (reference sequence). The CDR3 here is CASSRDRDQPQHF. CDR3 nucleotides: TGTGCCAGCAGCCGGGACAGGGATCAGCCCCAGCATTTT.

This clonotype was found a few times. The rearrangement joins TRBV10-2 to TRBJ1-1, with 7 bases matching TRBD1. The junction had 5 bases not matched to a gene; V was cut back by 7 bases and J by 3 bases. The CDR3 has 13 amino acids. Per germline, CDR1 WSHSY and CDR2 SAAADI. This chain's CDR3 is CASNLRGDTEAFF. The CDR3 nucleotides read TGCGCCAGCAACCTCAGGGGGGACACTGAAGCTTTCTTT.

V is TRBV7-6 and J is TRBJ2-7, with TRBD2 matching over 7 bases. CDR3 length: 16 residues. J gave up 7 bases and V 1 base, and 13 bases lay outside the gene matches. The germline V gene has CDR1 SGHVS and CDR2 FNYEAQ. CDR3 in amino acids: CASSLEATSPIREQYF. Here the CDR3 DNA reads TGTGCCAGCAGCTTAGAAGCGACTAGCCCAATCCGAGAGCAGTACTTC.

This clonotype has at least ten counts. The rearrangement links TRBV10-3 to TRBJ2-4, with D unclear. The CDR3 is 16 residues long. Germline-derived CDR1 and CDR2 are ENHRY and SYGVKD. V was pared by 8 bases and J by 0 bases, with 17 bases between. Written as DNA, the CDR3 is TGTGCCATCTCGTCCGATACCAGCTTAGCCAAAAACATTCAGTACTTC. This encodes CAISSDTSLAKNIQYF.

This clonotype was seen a few times. This chain joins TRBV19 and TRBJ2-6; D could derive from TRBD1 or TRBD2 (6 bases each). This CDR3 spans 15 amino acids. The V gene lost 7 bases and the J gene lost 2 bases, with 12 bases spanning the gap. CDR1 is LNHDA, CDR2 SQIVND, per germline (reference sequence). CDR3 bases: TGTGCCAGTATGATGGGGGGCGCTGGGGCCAACGTCCTGACTTTC. This gives the protein CASMMGGAGANVLTF.

This clonotype was recorded at least ten times. This sequence joins TRBV29-1 and TRBJ2-1; D uncertain. From germline, CDR1 is SQVTM and CDR2 ANQGSEA. The CDR3 is 13 amino acids. Trimming took off 5 bases at V and 0 bases at J, with 8 bases between the two ends. The CDR3 DNA reads TGCAGCGTTACGTTAAGCTCCTACAATGAGCAGTTCTTC. It codes for CSVTLSSYNEQFF.

The V gene is TRBV7-7, the J gene TRBJ1-4; 8 nucleotides align to TRBD1. Looked up from germline, CDR1 is SSHAT and CDR2 is FNYEAQ (reference sequence). The CDR3 is 15 residues long. The ends lost 6 bases at V and 7 bases at J; junction bases unmatched: 10. The CDR3 DNA follows: TGTGCCAGCAGTCAAACAACAGGGGGTGGTGAAAAACTGTTTTTT. Its protein is CASSQTTGGGEKLFF.

Ten or more counts support this clonotype. V and J are TRBV29-1 and TRBJ2-6; D unresolved. The CDR3 has 13 residues. Trimming cost V 6 bases and J 2 bases, with 8 bases left between them. Germline values: CDR1 SQVTM, CDR2 ANQGSEA. The CDR3 DNA is TGCAGCGTCACGCGAACTGGGGCCAACGTCCTGACTTTC. Translation: CSVTRTGANVLTF. Filled out from reference TRBV29-1 and TRBJ2-6, the complete variable domain reads SAVISQKPSRDICQRGTSLTIQCQVDSQVTMMFWYRQQPGQSLTLIATANQGSEATYESGFVIDKFPISRPNLTFSTLTVSNMSPEDSSIYLCSVTRTGANVLTFGAGSRLTVL.

In its sample, this clonotype was seen many times. The chain uses TRBV6-5 and TRBJ2-7; 8 bases fit TRBD1. CDR1 is MNHEY, CDR2 SVGAGI, per germline. The CDR3 sequence is 16 residues long. J gave up 5 bases and V 0 bases, and 9 bases lay outside the gene matches. CDR3 loop: CASSYSTAGGWDEQYF. The CDR3 nucleotides are TGTGCCAGCAGTTACTCGACGGCAGGGGGCTGGGACGAGCAGTACTTC.

This clonotype was observed at least ten times. The CDR3 coding sequence is TGTGCCAGCAGCGGCGGGACAGGAGGAAACATTCAGTACTTC. The encoded protein is CASSGGTGGNIQYF. V and J are TRBV5-4 and TRBJ2-4; 8 bases map to TRBD1. Unmatched junction bases numbered 6, after V lost 4 bases and J lost 6 bases. CDR1 and CDR2 (germline): SGHNT, YYREEE (reference sequence). This CDR3 region has 14 residues. Together with reference TRBV5-4 and TRBJ2-4, the CDR3 gives the full variable domain: ETGVTQSPTHLIKTRGQQVTLRCSSQSGHNTVSWYQQALGQGPQFIFQYYREEENGRGNFPPRFSGLQFPNYSSELNVNALELDDSALYLCASSGGTGGNIQYFGAGTRLSVL.

In this sample, this clonotype turned up many times. The chain carries TRBV6-5 and TRBJ1-1, with D perhaps matching TRBD1 (5 bases). The germline CDR1 and CDR2 sequences are MNHEY and SVGAGI. V was shortened by 10 bases and J by 4 bases, with 7 bases between the two germline ends. This CDR3 is built from 10 residues. The CDR3 nucleotides read TGTGCCACAAGGGGCACTGAAGCTTTCTTT. Amino acid sequence: CATRGTEAFF.

This clonotype turned up a few times. The chain is built from TRBV5-1 and TRBJ1-1; D uncertain. Germline loops: CDR1 SGHRS, CDR2 YFSETQ. Deletions cut 0 bases from V and 0 bases from J, with 6 bases between. The CDR3 runs 14 residues. CDR3 residues: CASSLVEMNTEAFF. DNA for the CDR3: TGCGCCAGCAGCTTGGTGGAGATGAACACTGAAGCTTTCTTT.

This clonotype rates as medium-sized. This chain joins TRBV5-1 and TRBJ2-6, with a tentative D call TRBD1 (6 bases). Trimming cost V 9 bases and J 1 base, with 11 bases left between them. CDR1 and CDR2 from the germline V gene are SGHRS and YFSETQ. This CDR3 region has 14 residues. The CDR3 coding sequence is TGCGCCACCGAAACAGGGTCTGGGGCCAACGTCCTGACTTTC. Translation gives CATETGSGANVLTF.